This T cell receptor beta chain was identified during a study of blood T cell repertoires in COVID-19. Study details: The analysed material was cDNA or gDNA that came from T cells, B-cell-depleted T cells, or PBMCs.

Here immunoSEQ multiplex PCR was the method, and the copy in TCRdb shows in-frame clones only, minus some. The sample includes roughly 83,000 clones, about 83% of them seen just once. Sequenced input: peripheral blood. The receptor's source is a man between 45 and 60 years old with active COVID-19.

CDR3 in amino acids: CASSLARGRAGNEQFF. The CDR3, as DNA: TGTGCCAGCAGCTTAGCACGCGGGCGGGCCGGTAATGAGCAGTTCTTC. The chain has TRBV7-9 and TRBJ2-1; possible D gene TRBD2, 5 bases. The CDR3 contains 16 residues. The germline V gene has CDR1 SEHNR and CDR2 FQNEAQ (reference sequence). Deletions cut 0 bases from V and 7 bases from J, with 16 bases between.